Following are 22 T cell receptor beta chains from one sample sequenced in a study of T-cell memory formation after mild COVID-19. MiXCR, run by TCRdb on the 5' RACE reads, gives a single entry per CDR3 protein. The sample consists of about 290,000 distinct CDR3 sequences, approximately 15% of them appearing once. What was sequenced was PBMCs or a T cell subset sorted from them (not recorded which). Receptors originate from a man aged 18-30 years who had mild COVID-19 (a few samples of this study predate the infection). Cell type and time point are not known.

This clonotype has just a few counts. The CDR3 DNA follows: TGCGCCAGCAGCTTGGTACTGGGCACTGAAGCTTTCTTT. As protein: CASSLVLGTEAFF. The rearrangement uses TRBV5-1 and TRBJ1-1; D unresolved. V was shortened by 0 bases and J by 4 bases, with 7 bases between the two germline ends. CDR1 is SGHRS and CDR2 is YFSETQ in the germline V gene. The CDR3 contains 13 residues.

There are a few counts of this clonotype. This chain links TRBV5-1 with TRBJ1-2; 7 positions match TRBD1. From germline, CDR1 is SGHRS and CDR2 YFSETQ. V was pared by 0 bases and J by 3 bases, with 11 bases of the junction left unmatched. The length of the CDR3 is 17 residues. CDR3 nucleotides: TGCGCCAGCAGCTTGGCCGTCGGCCAGGGGGAAGACTATGGCTACACCTTC. Encoded protein: CASSLAVGQGEDYGYTF.

The V and J genes are TRBV12-3 or TRBV12-4 and TRBJ2-2; D call uncertain. V shed 7 bases and J shed 4 bases, with 4 bases lying between them. The CDR3 extends over 11 amino acids. The CDR3 coding sequence is TGTGCCAGCACGCCCACCGGGGAGCTGTTTTTT. Residues: CASTPTGELFF.

Only a few counts were recorded for this clonotype. V and J are TRBV18 and TRBJ1-1, with D uncertain. The germline V gene encodes CDR1 KGHSH and CDR2 LQKENI. This CDR3 region has 14 residues. V lost 2 bases, J lost 3 bases, and 10 bases lay in between. The CDR3 coding sequence is TGTGCCAGCTCACCAGTCAATGAGTACACTGAAGCTTTCTTT. It is translated as CASSPVNEYTEAFF. The complete variable domain, with remaining parts taken from reference TRBV18 and TRBJ1-1, reads NAGVMQNPRHLVRRRGQEARLRCSPMKGHSHVYWYRQLPEEGLKFMVYLQKENIIDESGMPKERFSAEFPKEGPSILRIQQVVRGDSAAYFCASSPVNEYTEAFFGQGTRLTVV.

Written as DNA, the CDR3 is TGCGCCAGCAGTGACAGGGTGCCCAATCAGCCCCAGCATTTT. This encodes CASSDRVPNQPQHF. The chain recombines TRBV10-2 with TRBJ1-5, with TRBD1 as a possible D gene (5 bases). Germline CDR1 WSHSY, CDR2 SAAADI. The V end was cut by 3 bases, the J end by 3 bases, with 9 bases between. This CDR3 has 14 amino acids.

The chain employs TRBV15 and TRBJ2-5; D possibly corresponds to TRBD2 (6 bases). The CDR3 covers 15 residues. Between the trimmed V and J ends, which lost 0 bases and 1 base, there was a span of 9 bases. In germline, CDR1 is LNHNV, CDR2 YYDKDF (reference sequence). CDR3 amino acids: CATSRDYGGQETQYF. The CDR3 nucleotides are TGTGCCACCAGCAGAGACTACGGGGGCCAAGAGACCCAGTACTTC.

As DNA, the CDR3 is TGTGCCACCAGCAGAGATCAGGAGCCCCAGCATTTT. Its protein product is CATSRDQEPQHF. The chain employs TRBV15 and TRBJ1-5; D is unresolved. Per germline, CDR1 LNHNV and CDR2 YYDKDF (reference sequence). Trimming stripped 0 bases from V and 8 bases from J, with 5 bases between. The CDR3 length is 12 residues.

The rearrangement links TRBV9 to TRBJ2-1, with a possible D match to TRBD1 (6 bases). Trimming shortened V by 0 bases and J by 3 bases, and 13 bases separated the two germline ends. The CDR3 has 16 residues. Germline assignment: CDR1 SGDLS and CDR2 YYNGEE. Written as DNA, the CDR3 is TGTGCCAGCAGCGTAGGTAGGGGGAGTGACTACAATGAGCAGTTCTTC. It codes for CASSVGRGSDYNEQFF.

This clonotype was detected a few times. The chain has TRBV5-1 and TRBJ1-4; perhaps TRBD1 as D (5 bases). V lost 4 bases and J lost 0, with 10 bases in between. This CDR3 is 15 amino acids long. In germline, CDR1 is SGHRS, CDR2 YFSETQ. The DNA for the CDR3 is TGCGCCAGCAGCCCGCTGACAGCAACTAATGAAAAACTGTTTTTT. It translates to CASSPLTATNEKLFF.

This clonotype has at least ten counts. This chain joins TRBV20-1 and TRBJ2-3; 8 bases agree with TRBD2. J lost 2 bases, V lost 2 bases, and 6 bases had no gene match. CDR1 is DFQATT and CDR2 is SNEGSKA in the germline V gene (reference sequence). The CDR3 is made up of 15 amino acids. This CDR3 reads CSARRLRGATDTQYF. Here the CDR3 DNA reads TGCAGTGCTAGAAGGTTGCGGGGGGCCACAGATACGCAGTATTTT.

This clonotype was seen ten or more times. This chain uses TRBV3-2 with TRBJ1-3; the DNA was not compared with TRBD1, the D call given in the table. TRBV3-2 is annotated as a pseudogene. This CDR3 region has 16 residues. CDR3 residues: CASSQEGRGAENTIYF. CDR3 DNA sequence: TGTGCCAGCAGCCAAGAGGGTAGGGGCGCCGAAAACACCATATATTTT.

This chain connects TRBV27 to TRBJ2-4; D perhaps matches TRBD2 (6 bases). The ends were cut back, 6 bases at V and 0 bases at J, with 24 bases in the middle. Germline V gives CDR1 MNHEY, CDR2 SMNVEV (reference sequence). This CDR3 has 19 amino acids. As DNA, the CDR3 is TGTGCCAGCAGCCCCAGTCCCCCGGGACTCAACTTAGCCAAAAACATTCAGTACTTC. It encodes CASSPSPPGLNLAKNIQYF.

A few counts support this clonotype. This chain joins TRBV28 and TRBJ2-5; no firm D call. Trimming took off 8 bases at V and 1 base at J, with 14 bases between the two ends. The V gene's germline CDR1 is MDHEN and CDR2 SYDVKM. The CDR3 runs to 14 residues. The CDR3 region has the DNA TGTGCCAGCCGGAGTTGGGTTTCCCAAGAGACCCAGTACTTC. This codes for CASRSWVSQETQYF. Supplemented by reference TRBV28 and TRBJ2-5, the full variable domain reads DVKVTQSSRYLVKRTGEKVFLECVQDMDHENMFWYRQDPGLGLRLIYFSYDVKMKEKGDIPEGYSVSREKKERFSLILESASTNQTSMYLCASRSWVSQETQYFGPGTRLLVL.

In this sample, this clonotype turned up a few times. V and J are TRBV7-3 and TRBJ2-1; 9 bases line up with TRBD2. The CDR3 contains 16 residues. Germline values: CDR1 SGHTA, CDR2 FQGTGA. V lost 1 base, J lost 9 bases, and 10 bases stayed unmatched. In nucleotides, the CDR3 is TGTGCCAGCAGCTTAAGAGGATTAGCGGGGGTTTCTGAGCAGTTCTTC. It codes for CASSLRGLAGVSEQFF.

The J gene is TRBJ2-7, the V gene TRBV7-2; 11 nucleotides line up with TRBD1. The CDR3 covers 14 residues. In germline, CDR1 is SGHTA, CDR2 FQGNSA. The V segment lost 4 bases and the J segment 4 bases; nucleotides outside the gene matches: 3. The CDR3 coding sequence is TGTGCCAGCAGCTCGGACAGGGGGCAGTACGAGCAGTACTTC. Its protein is CASSSDRGQYEQYF. Full variable domain (remainder filled in from reference TRBV7-2 and TRBJ2-7): GAGVSQSPSNKVTEKGKDVELRCDPISGHTALYWYRQSLGQGLEFLIYFQGNSAPDKSGLPSDRFSAERTGGSVSTLTIQRTQQEDSAVYLCASSSDRGQYEQYFGPGTRLTVT.

This clonotype appeared many times. This chain connects TRBV5-1 to TRBJ1-1; possible D gene TRBD1, 5 bases. Germline CDR1 reads SGHRS; CDR2 reads YFSETQ. V was shortened by 0 bases and J by 5 bases, with 14 bases between the two germline ends. The CDR3 loop spans 15 amino acids. CDR3 in DNA: TGCGCCAGCAGCTTGGCCTCGCAGGGAGTGACTGAAGCTTTCTTT. This gives the protein CASSLASQGVTEAFF.

The V gene is TRBV7-9, the J gene TRBJ2-3, with D possibly matching TRBD1 (6 bases). The germline V gene has CDR1 SEHNR and CDR2 FQNEAQ (reference sequence). This CDR3 is built from 12 residues. Trimming left V 8 bases short and J 2 bases short, with 8 bases between. The CDR3 region is CASGDTTDTQYF. CDR3 coding DNA: TGTGCCAGCGGGGACACCACAGATACGCAGTATTTT.

The genes are TRBV20-1 and TRBJ1-6; D call uncertain. CDR3 length equals 13 residues. V shed 1 base and J shed 6 bases, with 7 bases lying between them. Looked up from germline, CDR1 is DFQATT and CDR2 is SNEGSKA (reference sequence). The CDR3 nucleotides read TGCAGTGCTAGAGTAGGCAGTAATTCACCCCTCCACTTT. Translation: CSARVGSNSPLHF.

In this sample, this clonotype turned up a few times. The rearrangement links TRBV12-3 or TRBV12-4 to TRBJ1-1; no reliable D call. The CDR3 has 14 residues. Trimming took 3 bases from V and 1 from J, leaving 9 bases between them. CDR3 protein: CASSLIGKNTEAFF. The DNA for the CDR3 is TGTGCCAGCAGTTTGATCGGGAAGAACACTGAAGCTTTCTTT.

This clonotype was observed at least ten times. This chain uses TRBV7-2 with TRBJ1-6; D not resolved. CDR1 SGHTA and CDR2 FQGNSA come from the germline V gene. The CDR3 sequence is 13 residues long. V dropped 5 bases and J dropped 10 bases, with 12 bases sitting between them. CDR3 amino acids: CASSRDSMSPLHF. Written as DNA, the CDR3 is TGTGCCAGCAGCCGAGACTCTATGTCACCCCTCCACTTT.

The V and J genes are TRBV7-2 and TRBJ2-3, with TRBD1 as a possible D gene (5 bases). This CDR3 is 16 amino acids long. The germline V gene encodes CDR1 SGHTA and CDR2 FQGNSA. Trimming cost V 5 bases and J 4 bases, with 19 bases left between them. The DNA for the CDR3 is TGTGCCAGCAGCAGGCAGGGATCCTCGCCCGCAGATACGCAGTATTTT. Protein product: CASSRQGSSPADTQYF.

The chain recombines TRBV12-5 with TRBJ2-2, with TRBD2 matching over 14 bases. The CDR3 length is 18 residues. Germline loops: CDR1 LGHNT, CDR2 FRNRAP. Trimming removed 4 bases from V and 1 base from J; junction bases left unmatched: 5. The DNA for the CDR3 is TGTGCTAGTGGTTCCCGGGGACTAGCGGGGGTGAACACCGGGGAGCTGTTTTTT. It specifies CASGSRGLAGVNTGELFF.